These 8 T cell receptor beta chains share one sample of origin, sequenced in a study of CXCR3-negative and CXCR3-positive naive CD8 T cells. Study-wide results and caveats: Hydrophobicity was higher for TRB CDR3s found in CXCR3-positive naive cells than in CXCR3-negative naive cells.

UMI-labeled 5' RACE yielded the TRB cDNA libraries. TCRdb reprocessed the 5' RACE reads and keeps a single row for each CDR3 protein, giving no DNA. The table counts around 66,000 distinct CDR3 sequences; around 5% lies in the top ten. Antigen specificity for these receptors is unknown. Sequenced input: naive CXCR3+ CD8+ T cells from blood. Documented subset: CD45RO-CCR7+CD27+CD95- naive CD8+ T cells expressing CXCR3 (TNR3+). The origin of the receptors is a human donor in good health. Some clones in this sample may be carry-over from other donors' samples.

The CDR3 sequence is CSVPEGNTDTQYF. This chain uses TRBV29-1 with TRBJ2-3. CDR3 length: 13 amino acids. Germline CDR1 reads SQVTM; CDR2 reads ANQGSEA.

The V call is TRBV29-1, the J call TRBJ1-4; with no DNA, the TCRdb D assignment of TRBD1 cannot be verified. Per germline, CDR1 SQVTM and CDR2 ANQGSEA. The CDR3 runs 13 residues. This CDR3 is CSATGTIDEKLFF.

The chain has TRBV12-3 or TRBV12-4 and TRBJ2-5; TCRdb gives TRBD1 as the D gene, but with no DNA this cannot be confirmed. This CDR3 is built from 15 residues. The CDR3 sequence is CASSSERGGRKTQYF.

The V gene is TRBV11-2, the J gene TRBJ2-3; absent DNA, TCRdb's TRBD1 call cannot be checked. The CDR3 spans 15 residues. Germline CDR1 reads SGHAT; CDR2 reads FQNNGV. CDR3 residues: CASSPGTGGRDTQYF.

The chain carries TRBV28 and TRBJ2-3; without DNA, the TCRdb call of TRBD2 cannot be checked. The germline CDR1 and CDR2 sequences are MDHEN and SYDVKM. This CDR3 comprises 14 residues. The CDR3 loop reads CASSFRLSGDTQYF.

V is TRBV6-1 and J is TRBJ2-1; the D gene TCRdb calls, TRBD1, cannot be checked with no DNA. CDR1 and CDR2 (germline): MNHNS, SASEGT. This CDR3 is 13 amino acids long. CDR3 region: CASSGAYSNEQFF.

V and J are TRBV29-1 and TRBJ2-2; TCRdb selects TRBD1, and the lack of DNA leaves this call unchecked. The germline V gene has CDR1 SQVTM and CDR2 ANQGSEA. The CDR3 loop spans 14 amino acids. The CDR3 sequence: CSVAGQGINGELFF.

The V and J genes are TRBV6-6 and TRBJ1-5; TCRdb indicates TRBD1, and absent DNA this call remains unverified. This CDR3 comprises 16 residues. Germline lookup yields CDR1 MNHNY and CDR2 SVGAGI (reference sequence). The CDR3 region is CASGWPGQGGNQPQHF.